This TCR beta chain was sequenced in a study of blood T cell repertoires in COVID-19. In the original processing: Quantification of nucleated cells was approximated via reference gene primer amplification. Sequencing was performed with immunoSEQ multiplex PCR; in TCRdb, only in-frame clones are kept and a portion is missing. V, J and clone size reflect that table, while D and trimming were determined from the DNA. The repertoire holds around 270,000 clones, with around 88% as singletons. This CDR3 has 13 residues. Trimming removed 3 bases at V and 2 bases at J, with 7 bases between. The receptor comes from a middle-aged man with acute or convalescent COVID-19. Sequencing was done on a sample of peripheral blood. This sequence joins TRBV12-3 or TRBV12-4 and TRBJ1-2, with D uncertain. This CDR3 is CASSLTQNYGYTF. DNA for the CDR3: TGTGCCAGCAGTTTGACACAGAACTATGGCTACACCTTC.